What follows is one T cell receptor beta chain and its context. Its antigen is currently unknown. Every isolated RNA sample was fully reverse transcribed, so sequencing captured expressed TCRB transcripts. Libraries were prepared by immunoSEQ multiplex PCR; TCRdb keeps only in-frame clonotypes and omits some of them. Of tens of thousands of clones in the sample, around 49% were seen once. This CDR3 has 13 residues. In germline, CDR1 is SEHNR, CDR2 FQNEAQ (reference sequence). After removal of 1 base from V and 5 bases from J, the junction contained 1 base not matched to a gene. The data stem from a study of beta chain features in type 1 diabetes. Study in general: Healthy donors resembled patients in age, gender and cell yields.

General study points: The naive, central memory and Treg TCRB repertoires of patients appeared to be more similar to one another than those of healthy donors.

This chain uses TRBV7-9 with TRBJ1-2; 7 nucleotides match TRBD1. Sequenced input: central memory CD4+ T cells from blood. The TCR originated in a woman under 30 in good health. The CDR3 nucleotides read TGTGCCAGCAGCTTAGGACAGGGATATGGCTACACCTTC. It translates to CASSLGQGYGYTF.